A single T cell receptor (beta chain) is shown here with its context. This record belongs to a study of blood T cell repertoires in COVID-19. Study details: Both acute and convalescent COVID-19 samples were obtained from the United States, Italy and Spain. PBMCs, B-cell-depleted T cells, or T cells provided the cDNA or gDNA that made up the material.

Per the original data handling: Quantification of nucleated cells was approximated via reference gene primer amplification. The method was immunoSEQ multiplex PCR; TCRdb's version includes in-frame clones alone and lacks a portion of them. That table furnishes V, J and clone size, whereas the DNA furnished D and trimming. The sample includes about 140,000 clones, roughly 79% of them seen just once. Germline V lookup: CDR1 SGHRS, CDR2 YFSETQ. The CDR3 spans 15 residues. V lost 2 bases, J lost 5 bases, and 8 bases stayed unmatched. Material for sequencing was peripheral blood. This TCR came from a woman aged 55-69 years with acute or convalescent COVID-19. The chain is built from TRBV5-1 and TRBJ1-1; the match to TRBD1 covers 8 bases. The CDR3: CASSLATGGRTEAFF. The CDR3 nucleotides are TGCGCCAGCAGCTTAGCTACAGGGGGGAGGACTGAAGCTTTCTTT.